This T cell receptor (beta chain) originates from a study of blood T cell repertoires in COVID-19. Study details: Sample material is recorded as cDNA or gDNA derived from T cells, B-cell-depleted T cells, or PBMCs.

It was during active infection that Seattle patients were enrolled and then longitudinally followed. Sequenced by immunoSEQ multiplex PCR; TCRdb stores in-frame clones only, minus some. The table has 150,000 to 160,000 clones, about 85% seen once. Germline V gene lookup returns CDR1 SGHRS and CDR2 YFSETQ. This CDR3 region has 18 residues. J lost 6 bases, V lost 4 bases, and 14 bases had no gene match. Sequencing input: peripheral blood. The receptor comes from a man between 60 and 75 years old with COVID-19, enrolled during active disease. The rearrangement uses TRBV5-1 and TRBJ2-1, with TRBD2 matching 12 bases. The CDR3 DNA follows: TGCGCCAGCAGCCTACGGGGGGGACTAGCGGGCAACGGCAATGAGCAGTTCTTC. This encodes CASSLRGGLAGNGNEQFF.